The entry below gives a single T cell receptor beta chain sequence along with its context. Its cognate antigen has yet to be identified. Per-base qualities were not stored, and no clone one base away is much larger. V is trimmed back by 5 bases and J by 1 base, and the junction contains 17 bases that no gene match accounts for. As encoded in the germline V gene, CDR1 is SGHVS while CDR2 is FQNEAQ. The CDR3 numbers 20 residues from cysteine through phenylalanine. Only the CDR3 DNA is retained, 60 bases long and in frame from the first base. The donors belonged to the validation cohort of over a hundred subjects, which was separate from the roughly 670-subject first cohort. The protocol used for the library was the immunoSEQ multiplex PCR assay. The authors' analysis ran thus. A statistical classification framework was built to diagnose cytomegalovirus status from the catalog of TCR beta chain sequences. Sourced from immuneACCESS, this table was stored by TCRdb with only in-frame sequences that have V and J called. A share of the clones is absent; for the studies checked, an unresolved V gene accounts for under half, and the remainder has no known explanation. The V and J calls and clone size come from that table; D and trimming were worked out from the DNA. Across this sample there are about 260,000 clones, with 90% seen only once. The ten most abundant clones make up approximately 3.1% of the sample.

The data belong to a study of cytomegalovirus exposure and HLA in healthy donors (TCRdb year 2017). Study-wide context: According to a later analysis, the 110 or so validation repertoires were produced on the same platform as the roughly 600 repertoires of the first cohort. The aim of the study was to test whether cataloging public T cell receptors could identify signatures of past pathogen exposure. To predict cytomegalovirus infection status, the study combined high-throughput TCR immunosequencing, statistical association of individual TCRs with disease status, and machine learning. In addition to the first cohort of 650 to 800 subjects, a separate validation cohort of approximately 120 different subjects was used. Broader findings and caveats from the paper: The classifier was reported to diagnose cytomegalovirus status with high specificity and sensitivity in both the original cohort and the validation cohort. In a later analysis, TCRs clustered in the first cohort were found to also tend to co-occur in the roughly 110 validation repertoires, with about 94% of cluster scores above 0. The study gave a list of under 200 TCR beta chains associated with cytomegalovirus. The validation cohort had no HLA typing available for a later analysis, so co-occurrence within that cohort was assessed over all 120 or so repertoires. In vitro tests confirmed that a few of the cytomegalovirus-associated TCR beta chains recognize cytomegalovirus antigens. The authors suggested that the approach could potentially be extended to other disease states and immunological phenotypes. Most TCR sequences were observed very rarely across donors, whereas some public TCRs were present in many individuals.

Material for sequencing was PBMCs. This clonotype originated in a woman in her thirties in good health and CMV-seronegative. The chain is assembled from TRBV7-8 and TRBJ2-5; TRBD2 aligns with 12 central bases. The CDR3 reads CASSPIPLTSGRRSQETQYF. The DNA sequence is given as TGTGCCAGCAGCCCGATCCCCTTGACTAGCGGGAGACGGAGCCAAGAGACCCAGTACTTC. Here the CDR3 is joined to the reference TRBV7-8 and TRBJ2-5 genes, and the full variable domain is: GAGVSQSPRYKVAKRGQDVALRCDPISGHVSLFWYQQALGQGPEFLTYFQNEAQLDKSGLPSDRFFAERPEGSVSTLKIQRTQQEDSAVYLCASSPIPLTSGRRSQETQYFGPGTRLLVL.